A selection of T cell receptor beta chains follows, all from one sample in a study of blood T cells in healthy people across ages. Via MiXCR, TCRdb re-called the 5' RACE reads, giving one row per CDR3 protein. The sample yields 1.5 million to 2 million distinct CDR3 sequences, 35% to 50% seen once. What was sequenced was blood. The receptors here all came from a human donor in good health. CDR3s include the opening cysteine and the closing phenylalanine or tryptophan. A D gene is named only where the DNA matches it firmly. Expanded clones get a size class; other rows say once, few or many, or leave the size out.

TRBJ2-1	TRBV20-1	TRBD2	.	14	TGCAGTGCCCAGGGAAGCGGGGGCTACAATGAGCAGTTCTTC	CSAQGSGGYNEQFF
TRBJ2-3	TRBV7-3	TRBD2	few	16	TGTGCCAGCAGCTTACTGCGGGGGGGCGTGGAAGATACGCAGTATTTT	CASSLLRGGVEDTQYF
TRBJ1-5	TRBV7-2	.	.	15	TGTGCCAGCAGCTTTGACAGTTCGACTAATCAGCCCCGGCATTTT	CASSFDSSTNQPRHF
TRBJ2-7	TRBV5-1	TRBD1	.	15	TGCGCCAGCAGCTTGGTGACAGGGGGTTGGTACGAGCAGTACTTC	CASSLVTGGWYEQYF
TRBJ2-2	TRBV29-1	.	.	16	TGCAGCGTTCGTCTAACAGAGGGGGTAAACACCGGGGAGCTGTTTTTT	CSVRLTEGVNTGELFF
TRBJ2-1	TRBV20-1	.	few	14	TGCAGTGCTAGACGCCCCCCTGTGCTGCATGAGCAGTTCTTC	CSARRPPVLHEQFF
TRBJ2-6	TRBV7-2	TRBD1	.	20	TGTGCCAGCAGCTTATTCGACAGGGTAGTCCTGCGGGCTGGGGCCAACGTCCTGACTTTC	CASSLFDRVVLRAGANVLTF
TRBJ2-7	TRBV13	.	.	14	TGTGCCAGCAGCTTAGGGGGTAAGGGCTACGAGCAGTACTTC	CASSLGGKGYEQYF
TRBJ1-2	TRBV12-3/TRBV12-4	TRBD1	.	14	TGTGCCAGCAGGCCGACAGGGGCTAACTATGGCTACACCTTC	CASRPTGANYGYTF
TRBJ2-5	TRBV29-1	.	few	12	TGCAGCTCAAGGACAGGAGGGGAGACCCAGTACTTC	CSSRTGGETQYF
TRBJ2-3	TRBV5-1	.	.	16	TGCGCCAGCAGCTTTCAGGGGAGTCTTTGGACAGATGCGCAGTATTTT	CASSFQGSLWTDAQYF
TRBJ2-7	TRBV7-2	.	few	15	TGTGCCAGCAGCCTCGGAAGGTTCTCCAGTACCGAGCAGTACTTC	CASSLGRFSSTEQYF
TRBJ1-5	TRBV20-1	TRBD1	.	14	TGCAGCAGCCGGCGTGCAGGGGGCAGTCAGCCCCAGCATTTT	CSSRRAGGSQPQHF
TRBJ2-2	TRBV5-1	.	.	15	TGCGCCAGCAACGACTGGGGAACTAACACCGGGGAGCTGTTTTTT	CASNDWGTNTGELFF
TRBJ2-7	TRBV18	.	.	13	TGTGCCAGCTCTCGGAGGGACCACTACGAGCAGTACTTC	CASSRRDHYEQYF
TRBJ2-5	TRBV4-1	.	.	15	TGCGCCAGCAGCCATATCAGGGGGGGTGAGGAGACCCAGTACTTC	CASSHIRGGEETQYF
TRBJ2-5	TRBV5-6	.	few	13	TGTGCCAGCAGCGTGGGACACCATTATCGCCAGTACTTC	CASSVGHHYRQYF